This note documents a single T cell receptor (beta chain) sequence. Its cognate antigen is unknown. This entry comes from a study of cytomegalovirus exposure and HLA in healthy donors. Findings of the study overall: Likely technical artifact: a cluster of highly shared sequence variants.

PCR involved 60 Vbeta and 13 Jbeta primers. TCRdb's copy holds only in-frame clones and misses some; the assay was immunoSEQ multiplex PCR. The data contain 100,000 or so clones, less than 80% of them seen just once; the ten biggest clones take up 3.8%. The CDR3 loop spans 14 amino acids. Germline CDR1 is SGHVS and CDR2 is FQNEAQ. V lost 1 base, J lost 9 bases, and 13 bases lay in between. This clonotype was obtained from a man younger than 40 in good health and CMV-seropositive. Sample: PBMCs. The V and J genes are TRBV7-8 and TRBJ2-1; tentative D call: TRBD2 (7 bases). The CDR3 sequence: CASSLGGGPVEQFF. The CDR3 region has the DNA TGTGCCAGCAGCTTAGGGGGGGGGCCCGTTGAGCAGTTCTTC.